Listed below are T cell receptor beta chains from one sample, sequenced in a study of T cells after posttransplantation cyclophosphamide. Method: immunoSEQ multiplex PCR; TCRdb's copy keeps in-frame clones and lacks some. The repertoire holds about 31,000 clones, 85% to 95% seen once, with roughly 0.25% in the top ten. Sequenced input: naive CD4+ T cells sorted from PBMCs. The receptors derive from a woman aged 55 to 70 in good health, CMV-negative, and a related stem cell transplant donor. CDR3s include the opening cysteine and the closing phenylalanine or tryptophan. D genes are given only for firm matches. Rows may omit the clone size; those that give it use once, few, many or a size class.

D gene	V gene	clone size	J gene	CDR3 DNA	CDR3 protein
TRBD1	TRBV5-1	.	TRBJ1-4	TGCGCCAGCAGCTTGGGGACAGGGCGTGGAAAACTGTTTTTT	CASSLGTGRGKLFF
TRBD1	TRBV18	.	TRBJ2-7	TGTGCCAGCTCACCTACCGGGACAGGGACCGACGAGCAGTACTTC	CASSPTGTGTDEQYF
TRBD1	TRBV10-3	.	TRBJ1-3	TGTGCCATCAGTGGACCGGGACAGGGGACCGGAAACACCATATATTTT	CAISGPGQGTGNTIYF
TRBD1	TRBV19	.	TRBJ1-1	TGTGCCAGCCAACAGGGGGCTGGCACTGAAGCTTTCTTT	CASQQGAGTEAFF
.	TRBV6-5	.	TRBJ1-3	TGTGCCAGCAGTTACGGCAGCTCTGGAAACACCATATATTTT	CASSYGSSGNTIYF
.	TRBV7-3	.	TRBJ2-7	TGTGCCAGCAGCTTAACCAGGGACTCCTACGAGCAGTACTTC	CASSLTRDSYEQYF
.	TRBV6-4	.	TRBJ1-6	TGTGCCAGCAGTAATACAGGGAACTCACCCCTCCACTTT	CASSNTGNSPLHF
.	TRBV7-2	.	TRBJ2-3	TGTGCCAGCAGTCTACTGCCACTGTTTGGGCTAGCAACCGATACGCAGTATTTT	CASSLLPLFGLATDTQYF
TRBD1	TRBV6-5	.	TRBJ2-7	TGTGCCAGCAGTTACACCCGACAGGGTCCCTACGAGCAGTACTTC	CASSYTRQGPYEQYF
TRBD1	TRBV6-5	.	TRBJ1-6	TGTGCCTCACTGGGACAGGGTGGATCACCCCTCCACTTT	CASLGQGGSPLHF
TRBD2	TRBV4-2	.	TRBJ2-2	TGTGCCAGCAGGGAGACTAGCGGTAACACCGGGGAGCTGTTTTTT	CASRETSGNTGELFF
TRBD2	TRBV11-1	few	TRBJ2-1	TGTGCCAGCAGCTTCGGCGGCACTAGCGCCAATGAGCAGTTCTTC	CASSFGGTSANEQFF
TRBD1	TRBV27	.	TRBJ1-6	TGTGCCAGCAGTTCCTCCCGGGACAGGGGGCGTTCACCCCTCCACTTT	CASSSSRDRGRSPLHF
TRBD1	TRBV5-1	.	TRBJ1-1	TGCGCCAGCAGCCTCTGGGGGGACAGGGGCGAAAGGAACACTGAAGCTTTCTTT	CASSLWGDRGERNTEAFF
TRBD2	TRBV7-2	.	TRBJ2-5	TGTGCCAGCAGCCCGCGGGGGGGACTACAAGAGACCCAGTACTTC	CASSPRGGLQETQYF
TRBD1	TRBV28	.	TRBJ2-2	TGTGCCAGCAGGGGACAGGGTGGTTCCGGGGAGCTGTTTTTT	CASRGQGGSGELFF
.	TRBV7-3	once	TRBJ2-3	TGTGCCAGCAGGAGATCCAGCACAGATACGCAGTATTTT	CASRRSSTDTQYF
TRBD2	TRBV19	.	TRBJ2-1	TGTGCCAGTAGTTCCCGGATCATAGCGGGAAACTCCTACAATGAGCAGTTCTTC	CASSSRIIAGNSYNEQFF
TRBD2	TRBV7-9	.	TRBJ2-7	TGTGCCAGCAGCTCCCTAGCGGGAGGGGACGAGCAGTACTTC	CASSSLAGGDEQYF
TRBD2	TRBV28	.	TRBJ2-2	TGTGCCAGCAGTCCGCGGGGGATGGAGTACACCGGGGAGCTGTTTTTT	CASSPRGMEYTGELFF
.	TRBV19	.	TRBJ2-3	TGTGCCAGTAGTATCCAGGGGTGGACAGATACGCAGTATTTT	CASSIQGWTDTQYF
.	TRBV4-2	.	TRBJ1-3	TGTGCCAGCAGCCAAGGTCCCAAGGGGACTGGAAACACCATATATTTT	CASSQGPKGTGNTIYF
TRBD2	TRBV7-8	once	TRBJ2-5	TGTGCCAGCAGCTTAGGCCTAGCGGGGGGGCCTGGGACCCAGTACTTC	CASSLGLAGGPGTQYF
TRBD2	TRBV5-8	.	TRBJ2-1	TGTGCCAGCAGTCGGAGGGAGGGCCATCACAATGAGCAGTTCTTC	CASSRREGHHNEQFF
TRBD2	TRBV11-2	.	TRBJ2-7	TGTGCCAGCAGCGCGAGAATGACTAGCGGGAGAAACGAGCAGTACTTC	CASSARMTSGRNEQYF
TRBD1	TRBV29-1	.	TRBJ2-7	TGCAGCGTCCTGGGACAGAACAGCTACGAGCAGTACTTC	CSVLGQNSYEQYF
TRBD1	TRBV11-2	.	TRBJ1-5	TGTGCCAGCAGCTTAGATGGGTCAGGGGGCTCGTGGAGCAATCAGCCCCAGCATTTT	CASSLDGSGGSWSNQPQHF
.	TRBV30	.	TRBJ2-4	TGTGCCTGGAGCGGAATCCGAGCTACAGACAAAAACATTCAGTACTTC	CAWSGIRATDKNIQYF
.	TRBV30	.	TRBJ2-7	TGTGCCGGGCAGGCAGGGGCGCGAGACGAGCAGTACTTC	CAGQAGARDEQYF
.	TRBV28	.	TRBJ1-2	TGTGCCAGCAGTGTCGGACAGAGCGGCTACACCTTC	CASSVGQSGYTF
.	TRBV7-2	.	TRBJ2-7	TGTGCCAGCAGCTTTCACTACGAGCAGTACTTC	CASSFHYEQYF
TRBD2	TRBV7-9	.	TRBJ2-1	TGTGCCAGCAGCGGCCCGACTAGCGGGAGGCCCAGTGAGCAGTTCTTC	CASSGPTSGRPSEQFF
.	TRBV11-3	.	TRBJ1-1	TGTGCCAGCAGCTTGACCCGGGACACCGAAGCTTTCTTT	CASSLTRDTEAFF
.	TRBV5-1	once	TRBJ2-7	TGCGCCAGCAGTCAGGACTCCCCCTACGAGCAGTACTTC	CASSQDSPYEQYF
.	TRBV19	once	TRBJ2-1	TGTGCCAGTAGTGAGAGCGGGTTCTCCTACAATGAGCAGTTCTTC	CASSESGFSYNEQFF
.	TRBV18	.	TRBJ2-7	TGTGCCAGCTCACCCCCAGGGGCCTACGAGCAGTACTTC	CASSPPGAYEQYF
.	TRBV2	few	TRBJ1-3	TGTGCCAGCAGGGCAGGATACTCTGGAAACACCATATATTTT	CASRAGYSGNTIYF
TRBD2	TRBV5-8	.	TRBJ2-1	TGTGCCAGCACCGGCGGGGGGCTGCGGGGCAGCTCCTACAATGAGCAGTTCTTC	CASTGGGLRGSSYNEQFF
TRBD1	TRBV6-5	.	TRBJ2-6	TGTGCCATAGGGACAGCCATCTCTGGGGCCAACGTCCTGACTTTC	CAIGTAISGANVLTF
TRBD1	TRBV19	.	TRBJ1-1	TGTGCCAGTAAAATCTTTAACGGACAGGGGAGGACGAACACTGAAGCTTTCTTT	CASKIFNGQGRTNTEAFF
TRBD2	TRBV30	.	TRBJ2-3	TGTGCCTGGAGTGTAACTAGCGGGGGTCCCACAGATACGCAGTATTTT	CAWSVTSGGPTDTQYF
TRBD1	TRBV5-1	few	TRBJ1-4	TGCGCCAGCAGCCCTGGTAGACAGGGAGGTAATGAAAAACTGTTTTTT	CASSPGRQGGNEKLFF
.	TRBV7-9	.	TRBJ2-3	TGTGCCAGCAGCTTATGGGCCATTAGCACAGATACGCAGTATTTT	CASSLWAISTDTQYF
.	TRBV27	.	TRBJ2-6	TGTGCCAGCAACCCAGGGATGAGGACTGGGGCCAACGTCCTGACTTTC	CASNPGMRTGANVLTF
.	TRBV18	.	TRBJ2-7	TGTGCCAGCTCACGGTATCCCGTAGAGCGGGTCTACGAGCAGTACTTC	CASSRYPVERVYEQYF
.	TRBV13	.	TRBJ1-6	TGTGCCAGCAGCTTAGGACAGGGCCAGAATTCACCCCTCCACTTT	CASSLGQGQNSPLHF
TRBD2	TRBV30	.	TRBJ2-1	TGTGCCTTAAAAACTAGCGGAGGCGGTTACAATGAGCAGTTCTTC	CALKTSGGGYNEQFF
TRBD1	TRBV6-1	few	TRBJ1-5	TGTGCCAGCAGTGAAAGGGGACAGAATAGCAATCAGCCCCAGCATTTT	CASSERGQNSNQPQHF
TRBD2	TRBV7-3	.	TRBJ2-1	TGTGCCAGCAGCTCGCGGACTAGCGGGAGGTCGAATGAGCAGTTCTTC	CASSSRTSGRSNEQFF
.	TRBV19	.	TRBJ2-1	TGTGCCAGTACCCTAGGGGGGGCCGGGACACAGTACAATGAGCAGTTCTTC	CASTLGGAGTQYNEQFF
TRBD1	TRBV9	.	TRBJ2-3	TGTGCCAGCAGCCCGACGTGGACAGGGGCGGATACGCAGTATTTT	CASSPTWTGADTQYF
.	TRBV5-1	.	TRBJ2-1	TGCGCCAGCAGCCGATCTCACGATAGCTCCTACAATGAGCAGTTCTTC	CASSRSHDSSYNEQFF